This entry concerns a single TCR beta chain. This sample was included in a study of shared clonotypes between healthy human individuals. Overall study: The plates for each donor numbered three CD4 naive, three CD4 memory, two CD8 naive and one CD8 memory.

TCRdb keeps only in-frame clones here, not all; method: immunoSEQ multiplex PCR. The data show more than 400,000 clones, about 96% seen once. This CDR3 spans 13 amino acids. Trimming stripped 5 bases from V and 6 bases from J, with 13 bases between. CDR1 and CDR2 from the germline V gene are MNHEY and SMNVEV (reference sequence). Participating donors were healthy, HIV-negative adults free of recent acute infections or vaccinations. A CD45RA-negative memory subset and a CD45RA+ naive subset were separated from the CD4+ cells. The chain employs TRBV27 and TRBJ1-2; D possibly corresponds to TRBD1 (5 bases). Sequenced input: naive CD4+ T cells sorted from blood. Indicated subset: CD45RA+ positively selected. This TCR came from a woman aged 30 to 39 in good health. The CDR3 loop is CASSTSPGDGYTF. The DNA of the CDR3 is TGTGCCAGCAGTACCTCCCCGGGGGATGGCTACACCTTC.